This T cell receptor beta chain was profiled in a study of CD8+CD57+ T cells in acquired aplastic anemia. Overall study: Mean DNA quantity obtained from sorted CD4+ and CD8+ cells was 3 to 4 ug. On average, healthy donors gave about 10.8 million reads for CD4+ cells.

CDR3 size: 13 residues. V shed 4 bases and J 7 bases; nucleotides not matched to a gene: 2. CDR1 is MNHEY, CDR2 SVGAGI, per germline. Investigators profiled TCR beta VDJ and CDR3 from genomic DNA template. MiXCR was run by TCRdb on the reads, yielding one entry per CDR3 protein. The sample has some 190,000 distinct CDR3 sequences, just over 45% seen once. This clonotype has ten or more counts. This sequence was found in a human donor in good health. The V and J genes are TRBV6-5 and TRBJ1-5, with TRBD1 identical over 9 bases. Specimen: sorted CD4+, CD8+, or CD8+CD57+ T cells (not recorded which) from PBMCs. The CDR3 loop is CASSSDRGQPQHF. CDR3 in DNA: TGTGCCAGCAGTTCAGACAGGGGGCAGCCCCAGCATTTT.